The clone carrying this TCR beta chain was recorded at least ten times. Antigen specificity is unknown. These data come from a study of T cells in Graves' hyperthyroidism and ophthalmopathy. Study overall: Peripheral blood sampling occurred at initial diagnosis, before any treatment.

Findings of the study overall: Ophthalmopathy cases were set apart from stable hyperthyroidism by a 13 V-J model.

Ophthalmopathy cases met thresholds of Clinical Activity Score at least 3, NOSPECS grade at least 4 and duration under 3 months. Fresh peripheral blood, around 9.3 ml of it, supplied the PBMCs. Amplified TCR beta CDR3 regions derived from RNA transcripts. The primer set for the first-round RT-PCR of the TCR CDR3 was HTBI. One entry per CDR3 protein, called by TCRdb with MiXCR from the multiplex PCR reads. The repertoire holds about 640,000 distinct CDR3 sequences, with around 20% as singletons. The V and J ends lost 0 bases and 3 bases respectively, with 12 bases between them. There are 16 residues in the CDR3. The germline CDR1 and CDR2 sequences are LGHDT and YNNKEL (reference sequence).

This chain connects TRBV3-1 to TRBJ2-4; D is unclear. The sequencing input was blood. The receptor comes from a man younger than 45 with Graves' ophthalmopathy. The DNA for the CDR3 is TGTGCCAGCAGCCAAGAGGCAGCAAGGGTCAAAAACATTCAGTACTTC. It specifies CASSQEAARVKNIQYF.